This entry lists 4 T cell receptor beta chains sequenced from one sample in a study of CD8+ T cells in alopecia areata. Sequencing used cDNA as its template, made by extracting RNA and reverse transcribing it. The assay was immunoSEQ multiplex PCR, and TCRdb's table has in-frame clones only and misses some. The sample yields around 190,000 clones, less than 65% seen once. The treatment denotes: oral pan-JAK inhibitor, 5-10 mg twice daily. The sample in question was CD4+ T cells sorted from blood, obtained at week 24, from a patient treated with tofacitinib. The receptors here all came from a human donor with alopecia areata.

This clone was detected only a few times. The chain carries TRBV5-4 and TRBJ1-4; the D is unclear. The V and J ends lost 0 bases and 2 bases respectively, with 11 bases between them. CDR3 length: 16 amino acids. Germline CDR1 is SGHNT and CDR2 is YYREEE (reference sequence). The CDR3 sequence: CASSLVEGLTNEKLFF. CDR3 nucleotide sequence: TGTGCCAGCAGCTTGGTAGAGGGTTTGACTAATGAAAAACTGTTTTTT.

V is TRBV2 and J is TRBJ1-6; no reliable D call. The CDR3 is 15 amino acids. V lost 3 bases to trimming and J lost 10 bases, with 16 bases between them. The germline CDR1 and CDR2 sequences are SNHLY and FYNNEI. The CDR3 sequence is CASSEVGQNKSPLHF. The CDR3 DNA is TGTGCCAGCAGTGAGGTCGGGCAGAACAAATCACCCCTCCACTTT.

This clone has just a few counts. V gene TRBV10-2 combines with J gene TRBJ1-1; no reliable D call. The CDR3 totals 13 residues. CDR1 and CDR2 from the germline V gene are WSHSY and SAAADI. Trimming removed 4 bases from V and 0 bases from J, with 6 bases in between. CDR3 amino acids: CASSVKVNTEAFF. The CDR3 nucleotides are TGCGCCAGCAGTGTAAAGGTGAACACTGAAGCTTTCTTT.

This clone has more than one count but fewer than ten. V gene TRBV7-2 combines with J gene TRBJ1-4; D gene ambiguous. Germline V CDR1 and CDR2: SGHTA, FQGNSA. CDR3 length equals 13 residues. The ends were cut back, 6 bases at V and 8 bases at J, with 13 bases in the middle. The CDR3 reads CASSLGYREKLFF. The CDR3 DNA sequence: TGTGCCAGCAGTTTGGGGTATAGGGAAAAACTGTTTTTT.